These T cell receptor beta chains were read from a single sample in a study of blood T cell repertoires in COVID-19. Some clones are missing from TCRdb's copy, which holds only in-frame ones; the method was immunoSEQ multiplex PCR. The table lists about 73,000 clones, approximately 83% of them singletons. The sequenced material came from peripheral blood. The receptor source for this set is a woman aged 60-75 years with acute or convalescent COVID-19. Both conserved end residues are part of each CDR3. The D gene is left open where the match is weak. Only part of the rows carry a size: once, few, many, or a class if the clone is expanded.

d_call: TRBD2; clone_size: NA; cdr3_length: 16; j_call: TRBJ2-7; v_call: TRBV15; cdr3_nt: TGTGCCACCAGCAGAGATCTCGGGGGGTCTATCAACGAGCAGTACTTC; cdr3_aa: CATSRDLGGSINEQYF
d_call: NA; clone_size: NA; cdr3_length: 15; j_call: TRBJ2-1; v_call: TRBV6-5; cdr3_nt: TGTGCCAGCAGGGGCACAGGGAGCTCCTACAATGAGCAGTTCTTC; cdr3_aa: CASRGTGSSYNEQFF
d_call: TRBD2; clone_size: NA; cdr3_length: 15; j_call: TRBJ2-1; v_call: TRBV18; cdr3_nt: TGTGCCAGCTCCAGGACTAGCGGGAGAGGTAATGAGCAGTTCTTC; cdr3_aa: CASSRTSGRGNEQFF
d_call: NA; clone_size: NA; cdr3_length: 13; j_call: TRBJ2-1; v_call: TRBV3-1/TRBV3-2; cdr3_nt: TGTGCCAGCAGCCCGATCGGTTACAATGAGCAGTTCTTC; cdr3_aa: CASSPIGYNEQFF
d_call: NA; clone_size: few; cdr3_length: 13; j_call: TRBJ2-1; v_call: TRBV10-1; cdr3_nt: TGCGCCAGCTCAAGCCTCCCAGGGAATGAGCAGTTCTTC; cdr3_aa: CASSSLPGNEQFF
d_call: TRBD1; clone_size: NA; cdr3_length: 13; j_call: TRBJ1-2; v_call: TRBV6-5; cdr3_nt: TGTGCCAGTAGACAGGGGGCAGACTATGGCTACACCTTC; cdr3_aa: CASRQGADYGYTF
d_call: NA; clone_size: NA; cdr3_length: 14; j_call: TRBJ2-1; v_call: TRBV9; cdr3_nt: TGTGCCAGCAGCGTCCAGGCCCCCGGTCATGAGCAGTTCTTC; cdr3_aa: CASSVQAPGHEQFF
d_call: NA; clone_size: once; cdr3_length: 17; j_call: TRBJ2-1; v_call: TRBV15; cdr3_nt: TGTGCCACCAGCGCCCCCCGCGGGGAAAGCTCCTACAATGAGCAGTTCTTC; cdr3_aa: CATSAPRGESSYNEQFF
d_call: NA; clone_size: NA; cdr3_length: 16; j_call: TRBJ1-6; v_call: TRBV7-2; cdr3_nt: TGTGCCAGCAGACCCACCTCGAGCTCCTATAATTCACCCCTCCACTTT; cdr3_aa: CASRPTSSSYNSPLHF
d_call: NA; clone_size: NA; cdr3_length: 15; j_call: TRBJ1-6; v_call: TRBV27; cdr3_nt: TGTGCCAGCACGGGCCTGGGGGGGAATAATTCACCCCTCCACTTT; cdr3_aa: CASTGLGGNNSPLHF
d_call: TRBD1; clone_size: once; cdr3_length: 16; j_call: TRBJ1-2; v_call: TRBV28; cdr3_nt: TGTGCCAGCAGTCCGTCGGGACAGGGCAAGGGCTATGGCTACACCTTC; cdr3_aa: CASSPSGQGKGYGYTF
d_call: NA; clone_size: NA; cdr3_length: 14; j_call: TRBJ2-5; v_call: TRBV5-1; cdr3_nt: TGCGCCAGCAGCTTGGGACAGGAAAGAGAGACCCAGTACTTC; cdr3_aa: CASSLGQERETQYF
d_call: TRBD1; clone_size: NA; cdr3_length: 16; j_call: TRBJ1-6; v_call: TRBV7-2; cdr3_nt: TGTGCCAGCAGCTCCGGACAGGGGGCACGAAATTCACCCCTCCACTTT; cdr3_aa: CASSSGQGARNSPLHF
d_call: NA; clone_size: NA; cdr3_length: 14; j_call: TRBJ2-5; v_call: TRBV6-6; cdr3_nt: TGTGCCAGCAGTTACTCGACTGCACAAGAGACCCAGTACTTC; cdr3_aa: CASSYSTAQETQYF
d_call: TRBD1; clone_size: NA; cdr3_length: 14; j_call: TRBJ1-6; v_call: TRBV5-1; cdr3_nt: TGCGCCAGCCGCGGGACAGTTCGAAATTCACCCCTCCACTTT; cdr3_aa: CASRGTVRNSPLHF
d_call: TRBD1; clone_size: NA; cdr3_length: 14; j_call: TRBJ1-3; v_call: TRBV7-9; cdr3_nt: TGTGCCAGCAGCTTACAGGGGGCTGGAAACACCATATATTTT; cdr3_aa: CASSLQGAGNTIYF
d_call: NA; clone_size: NA; cdr3_length: 14; j_call: TRBJ1-5; v_call: TRBV5-1; cdr3_nt: TGCGCCAGCAGCCCCGAGGGTCCCGGTCAGCCCCAGCATTTT; cdr3_aa: CASSPEGPGQPQHF
d_call: TRBD1; clone_size: NA; cdr3_length: 16; j_call: TRBJ1-2; v_call: TRBV5-4; cdr3_nt: TGTGCCAGCAGCTTCGGGGCCGGGACAGGGATCTATGGCTACACCTTC; cdr3_aa: CASSFGAGTGIYGYTF
d_call: NA; clone_size: NA; cdr3_length: 18; j_call: TRBJ2-5; v_call: TRBV6-1; cdr3_nt: TGTGCCAGCAGTGAAATGACAGGAGGATGGGGTACCAAAGAGACCCAGTACTTC; cdr3_aa: CASSEMTGGWGTKETQYF
d_call: TRBD2; clone_size: NA; cdr3_length: 15; j_call: TRBJ2-3; v_call: TRBV6-5; cdr3_nt: TGTGCCAGCAGGGCACTAGCGGGGGGAACAGATACGCAGTATTTT; cdr3_aa: CASRALAGGTDTQYF
d_call: NA; clone_size: NA; cdr3_length: 14; j_call: TRBJ2-7; v_call: TRBV5-1; cdr3_nt: TGCGCCAGCAGCTTGGGGGGGCAATCCTACGAGCAGTACTTC; cdr3_aa: CASSLGGQSYEQYF
d_call: NA; clone_size: NA; cdr3_length: 12; j_call: TRBJ2-3; v_call: TRBV18; cdr3_nt: TGTGCCAGCTCACCACCGGGAGGTACGCAGTATTTT; cdr3_aa: CASSPPGGTQYF
d_call: NA; clone_size: NA; cdr3_length: 16; j_call: TRBJ2-3; v_call: TRBV24-1; cdr3_nt: TGTGCCACCAGTGATTATACGGCAGGGAGGACAGATACGCAGTATTTT; cdr3_aa: CATSDYTAGRTDTQYF
d_call: TRBD1; clone_size: few; cdr3_length: 14; j_call: TRBJ1-5; v_call: TRBV19; cdr3_nt: TGTGCCAGTAGACCGGACAGGGCCTCGGGGCCCCAGCATTTT; cdr3_aa: CASRPDRASGPQHF
d_call: TRBD1; clone_size: NA; cdr3_length: 15; j_call: TRBJ1-1; v_call: TRBV5-4; cdr3_nt: TGTGCCAGCAGCTCATCGACAGGGTGGAGCACTGAAGCTTTCTTT; cdr3_aa: CASSSSTGWSTEAFF
d_call: NA; clone_size: once; cdr3_length: 18; j_call: TRBJ2-7; v_call: TRBV15; cdr3_nt: TGTGCCACCAGCAGAGATCTCCCTGGAAGCGGGTCCTTCTACGAGCAGTACTTC; cdr3_aa: CATSRDLPGSGSFYEQYF
d_call: NA; clone_size: NA; cdr3_length: 14; j_call: TRBJ1-2; v_call: TRBV6-6; cdr3_nt: TGTGCCAGCAGTTTGAGGCCAGACCACTATGGCTACACCTTC; cdr3_aa: CASSLRPDHYGYTF
d_call: NA; clone_size: NA; cdr3_length: 17; j_call: TRBJ1-2; v_call: TRBV7-8; cdr3_nt: TGTGCCAGCAGCTTCGGGGGAGAAAGAGGCGGAAACTATGGCTACACCTTC; cdr3_aa: CASSFGGERGGNYGYTF
d_call: NA; clone_size: NA; cdr3_length: 15; j_call: TRBJ1-6; v_call: TRBV9; cdr3_nt: TGTGCCAGCAGCGTATCCCCGGGATATAATTCACCCCTCCACTTT; cdr3_aa: CASSVSPGYNSPLHF
d_call: NA; clone_size: NA; cdr3_length: 14; j_call: TRBJ2-3; v_call: TRBV6-4; cdr3_nt: TGTGCCAGCAGCATGACAGAGCTCACAGATACGCAGTATTTT; cdr3_aa: CASSMTELTDTQYF
d_call: NA; clone_size: few; cdr3_length: 15; j_call: TRBJ1-1; v_call: TRBV28; cdr3_nt: TGTGCCAGCAGACCCTTAGTAGCGATTAGGACTGAAGCTTTCTTT; cdr3_aa: CASRPLVAIRTEAFF
d_call: TRBD1; clone_size: NA; cdr3_length: 12; j_call: TRBJ1-1; v_call: TRBV3-1/TRBV3-2; cdr3_nt: TGTGCCAGCGGGACAGGGAACACTGAAGCTTTCTTT; cdr3_aa: CASGTGNTEAFF
d_call: NA; clone_size: NA; cdr3_length: 15; j_call: TRBJ1-2; v_call: TRBV5-6; cdr3_nt: TGTGCCAGCAGCTCGTCCGCCCGAGGGTTCTATGGCTACACCTTC; cdr3_aa: CASSSSARGFYGYTF
d_call: NA; clone_size: NA; cdr3_length: 14; j_call: TRBJ1-1; v_call: TRBV6-5; cdr3_nt: TGTGCCAGCAGTTACCTGGGGGGTAACCATGAAGCTTTCTTT; cdr3_aa: CASSYLGGNHEAFF
d_call: TRBD2; clone_size: NA; cdr3_length: 15; j_call: TRBJ2-1; v_call: TRBV7-3; cdr3_nt: TGTGCCAGCAGCTTAACGGGGGGGTTCTACAATGAGCAGTTCTTC; cdr3_aa: CASSLTGGFYNEQFF
d_call: TRBD2; clone_size: NA; cdr3_length: 16; j_call: TRBJ2-5; v_call: TRBV9; cdr3_nt: TGTGCCAGCAGCGTAGGGGCTAGCGGGGGGGCAGAGACCCAGTACTTC; cdr3_aa: CASSVGASGGAETQYF
d_call: NA; clone_size: NA; cdr3_length: 15; j_call: TRBJ1-2; v_call: TRBV5-1; cdr3_nt: TGCGCCAGCAGCCGTGAGGGGACTACCCTCTATGGCTACACCTTC; cdr3_aa: CASSREGTTLYGYTF
d_call: NA; clone_size: NA; cdr3_length: 10; j_call: TRBJ1-1; v_call: TRBV19; cdr3_nt: TGTGCCAGTAGTTCGGCTGAAGCTTTCTTT; cdr3_aa: CASSSAEAFF
d_call: NA; clone_size: few; cdr3_length: 16; j_call: TRBJ1-4; v_call: TRBV15; cdr3_nt: TGTGCCACCAGCAGAGATTTACGGACAAGGAATGAAAAACTGTTTTTT; cdr3_aa: CATSRDLRTRNEKLFF
d_call: NA; clone_size: NA; cdr3_length: 14; j_call: TRBJ2-2; v_call: TRBV29-1; cdr3_nt: TGCAGCGTTGGCGGCGCCGCGAACACCGGGGAGCTGTTTTTT; cdr3_aa: CSVGGAANTGELFF
d_call: NA; clone_size: once; cdr3_length: 13; j_call: TRBJ1-3; v_call: TRBV27; cdr3_nt: TGTGCCAGCAGTTCCTCAGTTGGAAACACCATATATTTT; cdr3_aa: CASSSSVGNTIYF
d_call: TRBD2; clone_size: NA; cdr3_length: 15; j_call: TRBJ2-1; v_call: TRBV19; cdr3_nt: TGTGCCAGTAGTCAACGGCTAGCGGGAGCCAATGAGCAGTTCTTC; cdr3_aa: CASSQRLAGANEQFF
d_call: NA; clone_size: NA; cdr3_length: 15; j_call: TRBJ1-5; v_call: TRBV5-1; cdr3_nt: TGCGCCAGCAGCCCGATGGGGGGTAGCAATCAGCCCCAGCATTTT; cdr3_aa: CASSPMGGSNQPQHF
d_call: NA; clone_size: NA; cdr3_length: 12; j_call: TRBJ1-1; v_call: TRBV30; cdr3_nt: TGTGCCTGGAGTGGACTCACGCTTATAGCTTTCTTT; cdr3_aa: CAWSGLTLIAFF
d_call: TRBD1; clone_size: NA; cdr3_length: 16; j_call: TRBJ1-4; v_call: TRBV5-4; cdr3_nt: TGTGCCAGCAGCTTGGGTCCGGACAGGCCTAATGAAAAACTGTTTTTT; cdr3_aa: CASSLGPDRPNEKLFF
d_call: NA; clone_size: NA; cdr3_length: 14; j_call: TRBJ1-5; v_call: TRBV5-6; cdr3_nt: TGTGCCAGCAGCTCTAGGAAAGACAATCAGCCCCAGCATTTT; cdr3_aa: CASSSRKDNQPQHF